This T cell receptor (beta chain) comes out of a study of human versus mouse CDR3 diversity and MHC coevolution. CDR1 and CDR2 from the germline V gene are SGHTA and FQGNSA. V lost 5 bases and J lost 0, with 11 bases in between. The CDR3 runs 14 residues. This clone was counted once. Its matching antigen is unknown. Other DNA sequences within the sample encode an identical CDR3. The repertoire was sequenced with immunoSEQ multiplex PCR; TCRdb's copy has only in-frame clones and lacks some. The sample has about 80,000 clones; just over 90% are singletons. Study observations and caveats: On average, humans showed more CDR3 deletions and insertions than mice. The lowest clonal inequality scores came from most of the three human donors.

This TCR was sampled from a person between 30 and 69 years old in good health. The chain has TRBV7-2 and TRBJ2-7, with D possibly matching TRBD1 (6 bases). The sequencing input was naive CD4+ T cells from blood. Subset of the sample: CD45RO-negative CD62L-positive naive CD4 T cells. CDR3 protein: CASSLDRFSYEQYF. CDR3 sequence (DNA): TGTGCCAGCAGCCTTGACAGGTTCTCCTACGAGCAGTACTTC.